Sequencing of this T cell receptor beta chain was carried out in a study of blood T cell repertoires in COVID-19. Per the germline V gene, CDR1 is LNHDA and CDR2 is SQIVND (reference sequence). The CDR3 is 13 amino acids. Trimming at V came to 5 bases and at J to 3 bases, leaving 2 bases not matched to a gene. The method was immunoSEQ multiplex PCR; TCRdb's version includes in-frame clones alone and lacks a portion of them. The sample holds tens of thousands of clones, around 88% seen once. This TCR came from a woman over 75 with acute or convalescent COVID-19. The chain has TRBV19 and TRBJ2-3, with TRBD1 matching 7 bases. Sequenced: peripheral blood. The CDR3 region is CASSLQGTDTQYF. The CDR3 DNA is TGTGCCAGTAGTTTACAGGGGACAGATACGCAGTATTTT. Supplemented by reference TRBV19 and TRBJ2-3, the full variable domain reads DGGITQSPKYLFRKEGQNVTLSCEQNLNHDAMYWYRQDPGQGLRLIYYSQIVNDFQKGDIAEGYSVSREKKESFPLTVTSAQKNPTAFYLCASSLQGTDTQYFGPGTRLTVL.